A single sample gave rise to the 8 T cell receptor beta chains below, sequenced in a study of CD8+ T cells in alopecia areata. The treatment denotes: oral pan-JAK inhibitor, 5-10 mg twice daily. It was cDNA, reverse transcribed from extracted RNA, that served as the sequencing template. Assay used: immunoSEQ multiplex PCR; TCRdb lists only in-frame clones, some missing. Of approximately 180,000 clones listed, roughly 66% are singletons. This specimen consisted of CD4+ T cells sorted from blood, obtained at week 24, from a patient treated with tofacitinib. These receptor sequences come from a human donor with alopecia areata.

There are a few counts of this clone. The J gene is TRBJ2-4, the V gene TRBV18, with 10 bases aligning to TRBD1. The CDR3 sequence is 15 residues long. The trim removed 8 bases at V and 0 bases at J, leaving 4 bases unmatched. Per germline, CDR1 KGHSH and CDR2 LQKENI. The CDR3 region is CASEGTGVAKNIQYF. The CDR3 coding sequence is TGTGCCAGCGAGGGGACAGGGGTAGCCAAAAACATTCAGTACTTC.

The chain couples TRBV29-1 to TRBJ1-1; no definite D call. CDR1 SQVTM and CDR2 ANQGSEA come from the germline V gene. The CDR3 length is 13 residues. V was cut by 7 bases and J by 5 bases, with 17 bases left in between. CDR3 region: CSACQAIGTEAFF. CDR3 DNA: TGCAGCGCCTGCCAGGCGATCGGAACTGAAGCTTTCTTT.

The rearrangement joins TRBV4-3 to TRBJ1-2; no firm D call. V lost 1 base to trimming and J lost 2 bases, with 11 bases between them. Germline lookup yields CDR1 LGHNA and CDR2 YSLEER. CDR3 size: 15 residues. The CDR3 region is CASSQGTGSNYGYTF. The CDR3 DNA reads as TGCGCCAGCAGCCAAGGGACGGGTTCAAACTATGGCTACACCTTC.

This clone turned up a few times. The chain has TRBV9 and TRBJ2-7, with D perhaps matching TRBD1 (6 bases). Germline V gene data show CDR1 as SGDLS and CDR2 as YYNGEE. The CDR3 runs 12 residues. Trimming took off 4 bases at V and 4 bases at J, with 9 bases between the two ends. As DNA, the CDR3 is TGTGCCAGCAGCTCCGACAGGTACGAGCAGTACTTC. It translates to CASSSDRYEQYF.

The sample holds a few counts of this clone. The V gene is TRBV7-3, the J gene TRBJ1-1; tentative D call: TRBD1 (5 bases). CDR1 is SGHTA, CDR2 FQGTGA, per germline. V dropped 5 bases and J dropped 1 base, with 11 bases sitting between them. CDR3 size: 14 residues. The CDR3 DNA is TGTGCCAGCAGCCCGGGACTTACGAACACTGAAGCTTTCTTT. This gives the protein CASSPGLTNTEAFF.

J is TRBJ2-3 and V is TRBV18, with D perhaps matching TRBD2 (5 bases). Germline CDR1 KGHSH, CDR2 LQKENI. V shed 3 bases and J shed 7 bases, with 14 bases lying between them. The CDR3 length is 14 residues. The CDR3 spells CASSPQDYTNTQYF. CDR3 in DNA: TGTGCCAGCTCACCTCAAGACTACACCAATACGCAGTATTTT.

This clone occurred once. J is TRBJ2-2 and V is TRBV5-6; D perhaps matches TRBD2 (6 bases). This CDR3 comprises 13 residues. CDR1 and CDR2 from the germline V gene are SGHDT and YYEEEE. V gave up 0 bases and J gave up 13 bases, with 13 bases separating them. The CDR3 DNA follows: TGTGCCAGCAGCTTGGAGGCGGGGATAGGGCTGTTTTTT. Protein product: CASSLEAGIGLFF.

This clone was seen once. This chain uses TRBV1 with TRBJ2-6. TRBV1 is listed as a pseudogene. The CDR3 sequence is 18 residues long. The CDR3 here is CTSSQAGTPRFGANVLTF. DNA for the CDR3: TGCACCAGCAGCCAAGCAGGGACCCCGAGGTTTGGGGCCAACGTCCTGACTTTC.